This T cell receptor beta chain was documented in a study of blood T cell repertoires in COVID-19. Assay used: immunoSEQ multiplex PCR; TCRdb lists only in-frame clones, some missing. The sample consists of some 45,000 clones, roughly 90% of them appearing once. This CDR3 is built from 15 residues. Per the germline V gene, CDR1 is SGHRS and CDR2 is YFSETQ. The trim removed 4 bases at V and 0 bases at J, leaving 7 bases unmatched. The specimen was peripheral blood. The sequence was obtained from a human donor in a cohort sampled during active COVID-19. This chain joins TRBV5-1 and TRBJ2-7; 7 bases match TRBD1. Here the CDR3 DNA reads TGCGCCAGCAGCCCTGGGACAGCGAGCTCCTACGAGCAGTACTTC. It encodes CASSPGTASSYEQYF.